One and the same sample provided the 23 T cell receptor beta chains below, sequenced in a study of blood T cell repertoires in COVID-19. Profiled with immunoSEQ multiplex PCR; TCRdb holds only in-frame clones, not every one. The sample lists 95,000 to 120,000 clones; about three quarters were seen once. The sequencing input was peripheral blood. Receptor source: a middle-aged woman with acute or convalescent COVID-19.

In its sample, this clone was seen a few times. The CDR3 region is CASSPAGMEQTEAFF. DNA for the CDR3: TGTGCCAGCAGTCCGGCAGGGATGGAACAGACTGAAGCTTTCTTT. This chain links TRBV28 with TRBJ1-1; D is possibly TRBD1 (5 bases). Germline assignment: CDR1 MDHEN and CDR2 SYDVKM. Trimming took 5 bases from V and 5 from J, leaving 18 bases between them. This CDR3 is 15 amino acids long.

The rearrangement uses TRBV5-1 and TRBJ1-5; D is possibly TRBD1 (6 bases). The V gene's germline CDR1 is SGHRS and CDR2 YFSETQ. The CDR3 sequence is 15 residues long. Deletions cut 0 bases from V and 7 bases from J, with 14 bases between. The CDR3, as DNA: TGCGCCAGCAGCTTGGACGGGGGGCGCGAACAGCCCCAGCATTTT. Translating gives CASSLDGGREQPQHF.

There are a few counts of this clone. The rearrangement links TRBV5-1 to TRBJ2-2; D is perhaps TRBD1 (7 bases). Looked up from germline, CDR1 is SGHRS and CDR2 is YFSETQ. This CDR3 contains 17 residues. V was trimmed by 9 bases and J by 3 bases, leaving 24 bases between them. The CDR3 loop reads CAIPGGVDRVYTGELFF. CDR3 coding DNA: TGCGCCATCCCAGGCGGGGTCGACAGGGTCTACACCGGGGAGCTGTTTTTT. The full variable domain, rest sourced from reference TRBV5-1 and TRBJ2-2, is KAGVTQTPRYLIKTRGQQVTLSCSPISGHRSVSWYQQTPGQGLQFLFEYFSETQRNKGNFPGRFSGRQFSNSRSEMNVSTLELGDSALYLCAIPGGVDRVYTGELFFGEGSRLTVL.

Written as DNA, the CDR3 is TGTGCCAGCAGTACCAATACGGGACTAGCGGGGGGATCGTTGGCGGGTACGCAGTATTTT. Protein: CASSTNTGLAGGSLAGTQYF. The chain links TRBV28 to TRBJ2-3, with 15 positions matching TRBD2. V lost 5 bases to trimming and J lost 8 bases; unmatched junction nucleotides: 20. The length of the CDR3 is 20 residues. Germline lookup yields CDR1 MDHEN and CDR2 SYDVKM.

This chain links TRBV9 with TRBJ2-3; no clear D. Germline V gene lookup returns CDR1 SGDLS and CDR2 YYNGEE. V was shortened by 0 bases and J by 2 bases, with 4 bases between the two germline ends. The CDR3 spans 13 residues. Here the CDR3 DNA reads TGTGCCAGCAGCGTAGCAGACACAGATACGCAGTATTTT. Amino acids: CASSVADTDTQYF.

This CDR3 is CASSAGDATGELFF. The CDR3 nucleotides read TGTGCCAGCAGTGCGGGAGATGCCACCGGGGAGCTGTTTTTT. The rearrangement links TRBV6-4 to TRBJ2-2, with D perhaps matching TRBD2 (6 bases). This CDR3 is 14 amino acids long. The germline V and J ends were trimmed by 4 bases and 4 bases, with 10 bases remaining between them. CDR1 is MRHNA and CDR2 is SNTAGT in the germline V gene.

The rearrangement joins TRBV6-1 to TRBJ2-5; TRBD2 agrees at 10 bases. Per the germline V gene, CDR1 is MNHNS and CDR2 is SASEGT. The ends lost 2 bases at V and 4 bases at J; junction bases unmatched: 7. The CDR3 has 16 amino acids. DNA for the CDR3: TGTGCCAGCAGTGAATTTACCGGGACTAGCGTAGAGACCCAGTACTTC. Protein sequence: CASSEFTGTSVETQYF.

This clone occurred a few times. This sequence joins TRBV3-1 (or the pseudogene TRBV3-2) and TRBJ2-1, with a tentative D call TRBD1 (6 bases). CDR1 is LGHDT and CDR2 is YNNKEL in the germline V gene (reference sequence). The CDR3 covers 16 residues. The ends were cut back, 4 bases at V and 6 bases at J, with 19 bases in the middle. The CDR3 is CASSLARTAVGNEQFF. In nucleotides, the CDR3 is TGTGCCAGCAGCCTAGCCCGGACAGCCGTGGGCAATGAGCAGTTCTTC.

V usage is TRBV27 and J usage is TRBJ1-6, with a weak D call TRBD1 (5 bases). Germline V gene sequence: CDR1 MNHEY, CDR2 SMNVEV (reference sequence). V dropped 4 bases and J dropped 7 bases, with 20 bases sitting between them. This CDR3 is 17 amino acids long. DNA of the CDR3: TGTGCCAGCAGTTGGGGGGATTGGCAGGTCTTAAATTCACCCCTCCACTTT. This translates into CASSWGDWQVLNSPLHF.

V usage is TRBV5-5 and J usage is TRBJ1-4; 7 bases are a match to TRBD1. This CDR3 is built from 14 residues. In germline, CDR1 is SGHKS, CDR2 YYEKEE (reference sequence). Trimming took 4 bases from V and 4 from J; bases not matched to a gene: 4. CDR3 sequence: CASSHGTDNEKLFF. CDR3 sequence (DNA): TGTGCCAGCAGCCACGGGACAGATAATGAAAAACTGTTTTTT.

The chain carries TRBV28 and TRBJ2-5; 12 nucleotides agree with TRBD2. Germline trimming cut 8 bases from V and 0 bases from J; bases unmatched to any gene: 19. Germline lookup yields CDR1 MDHEN and CDR2 SYDVKM. This CDR3 spans 20 amino acids. As DNA, the CDR3 is TGTGCCAGCCGGGCGGGGGCCAGGACTAGCGGGGCCTTGTACCAAGAGACCCAGTACTTC. Its protein is CASRAGARTSGALYQETQYF.

The V and J genes are TRBV28 and TRBJ2-5, with D unclear. Germline CDR1 MDHEN, CDR2 SYDVKM. The CDR3 contains 11 residues. Trimming removed 6 bases at V and 4 bases at J, with 6 bases between. CDR3 loop: CASRSLETQYF. Here the CDR3 DNA reads TGTGCCAGCAGGAGTCTAGAGACCCAGTACTTC. Full variable domain (missing parts from reference TRBV28 and TRBJ2-5): DVKVTQSSRYLVKRTGEKVFLECVQDMDHENMFWYRQDPGLGLRLIYFSYDVKMKEKGDIPEGYSVSREKKERFSLILESASTNQTSMYLCASRSLETQYFGPGTRLLVL.

CDR3 in DNA: TGTGCCACCAGAGAAACAGGTTCGGGAGGGACCCAGTACTTC. Protein: CATRETGSGGTQYF. This chain uses TRBV24-1 with TRBJ2-5; 7 bases line up with TRBD2. Per germline, CDR1 KGHDR and CDR2 SFDVKD. Germline trimming cut 7 bases from V and 7 bases from J; bases unmatched to any gene: 11. This CDR3 has 14 amino acids.

This chain links TRBV3-1 (or the pseudogene TRBV3-2) with TRBJ2-2, with TRBD1 as a possible D gene (5 bases). This CDR3 spans 16 amino acids. The V end was cut by 0 bases, the J end by 7 bases, with 15 bases between. Per the germline V gene, CDR1 is LGHDT and CDR2 is YNNKEL (reference sequence). CDR3 bases: TGTGCCAGCAGCCAAGAAACAGGTGGCTTTGGCGGGGAGCTGTTTTTT. Its translation: CASSQETGGFGGELFF.

This clone was detected only a few times. The chain couples TRBV2 to TRBJ2-5, with D possibly being TRBD2 (5 bases). The germline V and J ends were trimmed by 6 bases and 4 bases, with 15 bases remaining between them. The CDR3 runs 14 residues. CDR1 and CDR2 from the germline V gene are SNHLY and FYNNEI. CDR3 nucleotides: TGTGCCAGCAGATCGGGGTCTTCAGGAGAGACCCAGTACTTC. It yields the protein CASRSGSSGETQYF. Looking up the rest from reference TRBV2 and TRBJ2-5 gives the full variable domain: EPEVTQTPSHQVTQMGQEVILRCVPISNHLYFYWYRQILGQKVEFLVSFYNNEISEKSEIFDDQFSVERPDGSNFTLKIRSTKLEDSAMYFCASRSGSSGETQYFGPGTRLLVL.

CDR3 nucleotide sequence: TGTGCCAGCAGCTCGGACAGGGTGTACACTGAAGCTTTCTTT. It yields the protein CASSSDRVYTEAFF. This chain uses TRBV11-1 with TRBJ1-1; 8 positions agree with TRBD1. The V segment lost 4 bases and the J segment 3 bases; nucleotides outside the gene matches: 4. The germline CDR1 and CDR2 sequences are SGHAT and FQDESV (reference sequence). The CDR3 loop spans 14 amino acids. Full variable domain (rest looked up from reference TRBV11-1 and TRBJ1-1): EAEVAQSPRYKITEKSQAVAFWCDPISGHATLYWYRQILGQGPELLVQFQDESVVDDSQLPKDRFSAERLKGVDSTLKIQPAELGDSAMYLCASSSDRVYTEAFFGQGTRLTVV.

The chain uses TRBV7-2 and TRBJ2-3, with D tentatively TRBD1 (7 bases). V gave up 1 base and J gave up 4 bases, with 15 bases separating them. The CDR3 is made up of 16 amino acids. From germline, CDR1 is SGHTA and CDR2 FQGNSA. CDR3 nucleotide sequence: TGTGCCAGCAGCTTAGGTGGGGCAGGGGGGTCAGATACGCAGTATTTT. Amino acids: CASSLGGAGGSDTQYF.

A few counts support this clone. The V gene is TRBV13, the J gene TRBJ2-3, with no clear D. With 6 bases removed from V and 2 bases from J, the gap between germline ends came to 3 bases. The CDR3 contains 11 residues. CDR1 is PRHDT and CDR2 is FYEKMQ in the germline V gene (reference sequence). The CDR3 nucleotides read TGTGCCAGCAGATACACAGATACGCAGTATTTT. It specifies CASRYTDTQYF.

The chain carries TRBV5-1 and TRBJ2-7; TRBD2 agrees at 8 bases. Looked up from germline, CDR1 is SGHRS and CDR2 is YFSETQ. V shed 7 bases, J shed 6 bases, and the junction held 15 bases outside the gene matches. The CDR3 runs to 15 residues. For the CDR3, the DNA is TGCGCCAGCGGTTCGGGAGGGGGGTACTCGGCCGAGCAGTACTTC. It yields the protein CASGSGGGYSAEQYF. Drawing the rest from reference TRBV5-1 and TRBJ2-7, the complete variable domain is KAGVTQTPRYLIKTRGQQVTLSCSPISGHRSVSWYQQTPGQGLQFLFEYFSETQRNKGNFPGRFSGRQFSNSRSEMNVSTLELGDSALYLCASGSGGGYSAEQYFGPGTRLTVT.

The chain links TRBV14 to TRBJ2-4; tentative D call: TRBD1 (6 bases). The CDR3 runs to 18 residues. Trimming stripped 0 bases from V and 0 bases from J, with 15 bases between. The germline V gene encodes CDR1 SGHDN and CDR2 FVKESK. DNA for the CDR3: TGTGCCAGCAGCCAAGAAGGGCAGGGGTGGCTAGCCAAAAACATTCAGTACTTC. Protein: CASSQEGQGWLAKNIQYF.

V usage is TRBV29-1 and J usage is TRBJ1-1; D may be TRBD1 (6 bases). Trimming stripped 6 bases from V and 8 bases from J, with 13 bases between. This CDR3 contains 11 residues. The germline gives CDR1 SQVTM, CDR2 ANQGSEA. CDR3 DNA: TGCAGCGTCGCGGACAGCAAAGAAGCTTTCTTT. Protein product: CSVADSKEAFF.

The chain recombines TRBV3-1 (or the pseudogene TRBV3-2) with TRBJ1-2; D possibly corresponds to TRBD1 (5 bases). The CDR3 has 18 residues. The ends were cut back, 0 bases at V and 1 base at J, with 18 bases in the middle. In germline, CDR1 is LGHDT, CDR2 YNNKEL (reference sequence). This chain's CDR3 is CASSQDEQAGGYNYGYTF. DNA of the CDR3: TGTGCCAGCAGCCAAGATGAGCAGGCTGGGGGGTATAACTATGGCTACACCTTC.

This clone came up once. The gene calls are TRBV7-2 and TRBJ2-5; TRBD1 matches 12 bases. CDR1 and CDR2 from the germline V gene are SGHTA and FQGNSA. The length of the CDR3 is 19 residues. V lost 5 bases, J lost 4 bases, and 17 bases stayed unmatched. CDR3 loop: CASSPLRENRDRGRETQYF. As DNA, the CDR3 is TGTGCCAGCAGCCCCCTTAGGGAAAACCGGGACAGGGGGCGAGAGACCCAGTACTTC.